Listed below are T cell receptor beta chains from one sample, sequenced in a study of immune cell composition in non-small cell lung cancer. TCRdb keeps only in-frame clones here, not all; method: immunoSEQ multiplex PCR. The sample consists of 5,500 to 7,000 clones, 70% to 80% of them appearing once. Sequencing input: non-adjacent lung tissue. Receptors were obtained from a human donor with non-small cell lung cancer. Both conserved end residues are part of each CDR3. The D gene is left open where the match is weak. The size field is filled for only some rows; it gives once, few, many or a size class.

j_gene,abundance,d_gene,v_gene,CDR3nt,CDR3aa
TRBJ2-2,medium-sized,NA,TRBV27,TGTGCCAGCAGTTTTTATCCGGGAGTCGGGGAGCTGTTTTTT,CASSFYPGVGELFF
TRBJ2-1,NA,TRBD2,TRBV11-3,TGTGCCAGCAGCTTAGTTGGGACTAGCGGGGGGTATGAGCAGTTCTTC,CASSLVGTSGGYEQFF
TRBJ2-1,once,TRBD1,TRBV14,TGTGCCAGCAGCCTATGGACAGGGCAGGGGAACGATGAGCAGTTCTTC,CASSLWTGQGNDEQFF
TRBJ2-5,NA,TRBD2,TRBV7-9,TGTGCCAGCAGCTCCAGACTAGCTGGAGAGACCCAGTACTTC,CASSSRLAGETQYF
TRBJ2-3,NA,TRBD2,TRBV7-9,TGTGCCAGCAGCTTAGTCCCAGGGACTAGCGGCACAGATACGCAGTATTTT,CASSLVPGTSGTDTQYF
TRBJ2-6,NA,NA,TRBV19,TGTGCCAGTAGTGAGGCGGGGAGGGGGTCTGGGGCCAACGTCCTGACTTTC,CASSEAGRGSGANVLTF
TRBJ1-3,NA,TRBD1,TRBV5-1,TGCGCCAGCAGCTTGAGCGTCAGGGGGCCTGGAAACACCATATATTTT,CASSLSVRGPGNTIYF
TRBJ2-2,NA,NA,TRBV11-3,TGTGCCAGCAGCCATACTTGGGACTGGGAAAACACCGGGGAGCTGTTTTTT,CASSHTWDWENTGELFF
TRBJ2-2,few,TRBD1,TRBV7-6,TGTGCCAGCAGCTCCTCCGACAGGGGCACCGGGGAGCTGTTTTTT,CASSSSDRGTGELFF
TRBJ1-4,few,NA,TRBV6-6,TGTGCCAGCAGTTACTTACCGACAGCAACTAATGAAAAACTGTTTTTT,CASSYLPTATNEKLFF
TRBJ1-2,NA,NA,TRBV18,TGTGCCAGCTCACCGGGGCAGGGGCCGGTCTATGGCTACACCTTC,CASSPGQGPVYGYTF
TRBJ1-2,NA,NA,TRBV18,TGTGCCAGCTCAAAAACCTCAGGGGATGGTGGCTACACCTTC,CASSKTSGDGGYTF
TRBJ2-3,once,NA,TRBV7-9,TGTGCCAGCAGTCTAGAATCCGGGGGCACAGATACGCAGTATTTT,CASSLESGGTDTQYF
TRBJ1-5,NA,NA,TRBV23-1,TGCGCCAGCAGTCTGGGGGGAGGGAGCAATCAGCCCCAGCATTTT,CASSLGGGSNQPQHF
TRBJ1-2,NA,NA,TRBV2,TGTGCCAGCAGTGCCCAGGGTCGCTATGGCTACACCTTC,CASSAQGRYGYTF
TRBJ2-1,once,NA,TRBV10-2,TGCGCCAGCAGTGAGTCGGGAGTCTCCTACAATGAGCAGTTCTTC,CASSESGVSYNEQFF
TRBJ1-1,NA,NA,TRBV2,TGTGCCAGCCTCTTAGAGGGATTGAACACTGAAGCTTTCTTT,CASLLEGLNTEAFF
TRBJ2-7,NA,TRBD1,TRBV5-1,TGCGCCAGCAGCTTGGCCGGAGAGACAGGGGGCGAGCAGTACTTC,CASSLAGETGGEQYF
TRBJ2-3,NA,TRBD1,TRBV29-1,TGCAGCGTAACACGGACAGGGGGCGGCACAGATACGCAGTATTTT,CSVTRTGGGTDTQYF
TRBJ1-6,NA,NA,TRBV2,TGTGCCAGCAGTGCTCGGACTTCCTATAATTCACCCCTCCACTTT,CASSARTSYNSPLHF
TRBJ2-7,few,NA,TRBV25-1,TGTGCCAGCAGTGAACAGGCCGGATTGGAGCAGTACTTC,CASSEQAGLEQYF
TRBJ2-1,NA,NA,TRBV9,TGTGCCAGCACCCTAACAGGGGGGGAGTACAATGAGCAGTTCTTC,CASTLTGGEYNEQFF
TRBJ2-7,NA,TRBD1,TRBV28,TGTGCCAGCAGTTCGACAGGGGGGCTCTCCTACGAGCAGTACTTC,CASSSTGGLSYEQYF
TRBJ2-5,NA,TRBD2,TRBV7-2,TGTGCCAGCAGCTTGGGGGTGCTAGCGGGGCAAGAGACCCAGTACTTC,CASSLGVLAGQETQYF
TRBJ2-1,NA,NA,TRBV11-1,TGTGCCAGCAGCGTTGCGGGGTCCTACAATGAGCAGTTCTTC,CASSVAGSYNEQFF
TRBJ1-2,NA,TRBD1,TRBV4-1,TGCGCCAGCAGCCAATTTGACAGGGGGCTCGGCTACACCTTC,CASSQFDRGLGYTF
TRBJ2-2,NA,TRBD1,TRBV18,TGTGCCAGCTCACCCTGGACAGGGGGCACCGGGGAGCTGTTTTTT,CASSPWTGGTGELFF
TRBJ2-1,NA,NA,TRBV21-1,TGTGCCAGCAGGGGACAGGGGAATGAGCAGTTCTTC,CASRGQGNEQFF
TRBJ2-3,NA,NA,TRBV10-1,TGCGCCAGCAGTGGTTCCGTAAGCACAGATACGCAGTATTTT,CASSGSVSTDTQYF
TRBJ2-7,NA,NA,TRBV5-4,TGTGCCAGCAGCCCCCAACAGGGTAGGACCTACGAGCAGTACTTC,CASSPQQGRTYEQYF
TRBJ1-3,NA,NA,TRBV30,TGTGCCTGGAGCAGGGGAGGAAACACCATATATTTT,CAWSRGGNTIYF
TRBJ1-2,NA,NA,TRBV19,TGTGCCAGTAGTTCCCGGGATCTTCTAAACTATGGCTACACCTTC,CASSSRDLLNYGYTF
TRBJ2-5,NA,TRBD2,TRBV9,TGTGCCAGCAGCGTAGATCGAACTAGCGGGACCCAGTACTTC,CASSVDRTSGTQYF
TRBJ2-3,NA,TRBD1,TRBV7-2,TGTGCCAGCAGCCTACGACAGGGAGATACGCAGTATTTT,CASSLRQGDTQYF
TRBJ1-2,NA,NA,TRBV11-2,TGTGCCAGCAGCTTAGGGCGGGACTATGGCTACACCTTC,CASSLGRDYGYTF
TRBJ2-7,NA,TRBD2,TRBV6-5,TGTGCCAGCAGTTACTCGGGGGGGAGACTCTCCTACGAGCAGTACTTC,CASSYSGGRLSYEQYF
TRBJ2-5,NA,TRBD1,TRBV9,TGTGCCAGCAGCGTAGGAAGACAGGGGCGTCGGGAGACCCAGTACTTC,CASSVGRQGRRETQYF
TRBJ2-7,once,TRBD1,TRBV20-1,TGCAGTGCGCCGACAGGGTACGAGCAGTACTTC,CSAPTGYEQYF
TRBJ1-1,few,NA,TRBV11-2,TGTGCCAGCAGTTTGGAGCGGGACACTGAAGCTTTCTTT,CASSLERDTEAFF
TRBJ2-7,NA,TRBD2,TRBV7-2,TGTGCCAGCAGCCTTAGCGGGGGGGCTGGTGAGCAGTACTTC,CASSLSGGAGEQYF
TRBJ1-3,NA,NA,TRBV2,TGTGCCAGCGGTTGGGAGATCGGAAACACCATATATTTT,CASGWEIGNTIYF
TRBJ2-7,NA,NA,TRBV30,TGTGCCTGGAGTTTGGAGGCTCCCTACGAGCAGTACTTC,CAWSLEAPYEQYF
TRBJ1-6,NA,NA,TRBV18,TGTGCCAGCTCACCGCAGGGAGGTTCACCCCTCCACTTT,CASSPQGGSPLHF
TRBJ2-5,NA,TRBD2,TRBV7-2,TGTGCCAGCAGCCCGGGACTAGCGAGAGGGGAAGAGACCCAGTACTTC,CASSPGLARGEETQYF
TRBJ2-1,NA,TRBD2,TRBV6-5,TGTGCCAGCAGTCCCACCGGGACTAGCAGGTATGAGCAGTTCTTC,CASSPTGTSRYEQFF
TRBJ2-5,NA,NA,TRBV5-4,TGTGCCAGCAGCAACGGGGACCAAGAGACCCAGTACTTC,CASSNGDQETQYF
TRBJ1-1,NA,TRBD1,TRBV14,TGTGCCAGCAGCCAAGGGACAGGGTCGATGAACACTGAAGCTTTCTTT,CASSQGTGSMNTEAFF
TRBJ1-3,once,NA,TRBV7-2,TGTGCCAGCACCCCGGGTTACACTGGAAACACCATATATTTT,CASTPGYTGNTIYF
TRBJ1-1,NA,NA,TRBV5-1,TGCGCCAGCAGCTGGGGGGTTGACAGACCAGGTTCCCTGAACACTGAAGCTTTCTTT,CASSWGVDRPGSLNTEAFF
TRBJ2-7,NA,TRBD1,TRBV15,TGTGCCACCAGTCCGGGACAGGTTTTTTACGAGCAGTACTTC,CATSPGQVFYEQYF
TRBJ2-7,NA,NA,TRBV19,TGTGCCAGTAGTAGAGACATTGGTGGAGGTTACGAGCAGTACTTC,CASSRDIGGGYEQYF
TRBJ2-5,NA,NA,TRBV9,TGTGCCAGCAGCGGACCCAGGACAGAAGAGACCCAGTACTTC,CASSGPRTEETQYF
TRBJ2-3,few,TRBD2,TRBV2,TGTGCCAGCAGTGAAGCGCGGCGGGGGAGGCAAGATACGCAGTATTTT,CASSEARRGRQDTQYF
TRBJ2-2,NA,TRBD2,TRBV5-1,TGCGCCAGCAGCTTTTTAGCGGGGGCCACCGGGGAGCTGTTTTTT,CASSFLAGATGELFF
TRBJ1-5,NA,NA,TRBV15,TGTGCCACCAGGCCTGGGTCAGGGGTTAATCAGCCCCAGCATTTT,CATRPGSGVNQPQHF